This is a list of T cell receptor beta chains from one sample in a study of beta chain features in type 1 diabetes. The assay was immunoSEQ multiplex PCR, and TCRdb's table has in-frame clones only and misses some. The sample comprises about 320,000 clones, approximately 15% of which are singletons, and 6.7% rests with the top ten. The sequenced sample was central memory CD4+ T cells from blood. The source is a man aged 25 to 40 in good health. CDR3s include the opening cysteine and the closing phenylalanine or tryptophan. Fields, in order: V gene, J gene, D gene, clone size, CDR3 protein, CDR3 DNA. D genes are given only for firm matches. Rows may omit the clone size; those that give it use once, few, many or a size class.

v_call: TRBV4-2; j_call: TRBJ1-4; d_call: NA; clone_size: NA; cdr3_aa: CASSQVMQREDEKLFF; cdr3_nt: TGTGCCAGCAGCCAAGTCATGCAGAGAGAGGACGAAAAACTGTTTTTT
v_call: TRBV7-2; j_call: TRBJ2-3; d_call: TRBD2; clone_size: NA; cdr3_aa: CASSLKGGYGTDTQYF; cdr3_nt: TGTGCCAGCAGCTTAAAGGGAGGGTATGGTACAGATACGCAGTATTTT
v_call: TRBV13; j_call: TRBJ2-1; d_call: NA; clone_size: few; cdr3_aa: CASSLYGVQNEQFF; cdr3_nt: TGTGCCAGCAGCTTATACGGGGTCCAGAATGAGCAGTTCTTC
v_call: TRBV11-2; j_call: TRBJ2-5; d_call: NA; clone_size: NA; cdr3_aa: CASSPGQQETQYF; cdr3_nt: TGTGCCAGCAGCCCGGGACAACAAGAGACCCAGTACTTC
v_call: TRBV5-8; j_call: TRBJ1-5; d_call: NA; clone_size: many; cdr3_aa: CASSQDRSNQPQHF; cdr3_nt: TGTGCCAGCAGCCAAGACAGAAGCAATCAGCCCCAGCATTTT
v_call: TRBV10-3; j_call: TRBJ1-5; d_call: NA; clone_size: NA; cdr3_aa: CAISELSGGNQPQHF; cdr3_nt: TGTGCCATCAGTGAGTTATCCGGGGGAAATCAGCCCCAGCATTTT
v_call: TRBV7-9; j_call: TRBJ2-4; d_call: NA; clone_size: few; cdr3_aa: CASSLNGGIGMNKNIQYF; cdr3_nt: TGTGCCAGCAGCTTAAATGGGGGAATCGGAATGAACAAAAACATTCAGTACTTC
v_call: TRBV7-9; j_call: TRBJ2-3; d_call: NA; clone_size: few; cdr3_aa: CASSPPGQALFNTQYF; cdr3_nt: TGTGCCAGCAGCCCCCCGGGGCAGGCCCTCTTTAATACGCAGTATTTT
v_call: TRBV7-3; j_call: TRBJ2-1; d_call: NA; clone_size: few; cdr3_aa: CASSQAGGSAYNEQFF; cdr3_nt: TGTGCCAGCAGCCAGGCTGGGGGGAGCGCCTACAATGAGCAGTTCTTC
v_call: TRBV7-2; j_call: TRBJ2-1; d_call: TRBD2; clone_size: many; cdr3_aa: CASSRSGRLLYNEQFF; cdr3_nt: TGTGCCAGCAGCCGTAGCGGGAGACTCCTCTACAATGAGCAGTTCTTC
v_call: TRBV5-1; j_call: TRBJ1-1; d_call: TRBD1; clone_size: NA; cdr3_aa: CASSLRGGTGAPEAFF; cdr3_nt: TGCGCCAGCAGCTTGAGGGGTGGGACAGGGGCGCCTGAAGCTTTCTTT
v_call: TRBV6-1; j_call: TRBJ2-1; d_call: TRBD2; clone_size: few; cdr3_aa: CASSERLAGYNEQFF; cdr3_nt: TGTGCCAGCAGTGAACGACTAGCGGGCTACAATGAGCAGTTCTTC
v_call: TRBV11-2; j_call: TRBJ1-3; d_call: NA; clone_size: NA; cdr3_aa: CASSFQAGNTIYF; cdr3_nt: TGTGCCAGCAGCTTCCAGGCTGGAAACACCATATATTTT
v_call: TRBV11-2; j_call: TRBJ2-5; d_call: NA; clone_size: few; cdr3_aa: CASSQPGGREETQYF; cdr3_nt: TGTGCCAGCAGCCAACCCGGGGGGCGGGAAGAGACCCAGTACTTC
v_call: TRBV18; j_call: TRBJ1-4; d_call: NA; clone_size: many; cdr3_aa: CASSPYGGVIDLFF; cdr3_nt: TGTGCCAGCTCACCTTACGGTGGGGTGATCGATCTGTTTTTT
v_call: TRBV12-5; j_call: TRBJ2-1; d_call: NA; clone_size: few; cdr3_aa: CASGILGSGTGAEQFF; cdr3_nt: TGTGCTAGTGGTATACTCGGGAGTGGGACTGGGGCTGAGCAGTTCTTC
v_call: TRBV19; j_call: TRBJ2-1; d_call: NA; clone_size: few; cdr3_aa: CASSRLVNEQFF; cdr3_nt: TGTGCCAGTAGCAGACTAGTGAATGAGCAGTTCTTC
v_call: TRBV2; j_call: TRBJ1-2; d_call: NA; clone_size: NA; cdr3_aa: CASSEDRGYTF; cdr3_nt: TGTGCCAGCAGTGAAGACAGGGGCTACACCTTC
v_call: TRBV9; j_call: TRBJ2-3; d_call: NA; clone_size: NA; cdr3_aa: CASSVGGLNTDTQYF; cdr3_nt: TGTGCCAGCAGCGTAGGGGGGCTAAACACAGATACGCAGTATTTT
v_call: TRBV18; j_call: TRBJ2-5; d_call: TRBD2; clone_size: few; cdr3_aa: CASSLLAGEAQYF; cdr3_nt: TGTGCCAGCTCACTACTAGCGGGGGAGGCCCAGTACTTC
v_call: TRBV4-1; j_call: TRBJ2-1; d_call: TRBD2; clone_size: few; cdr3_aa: CASRTSGSYNEQFF; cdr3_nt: TGCGCCAGCCGGACTAGCGGGTCCTACAATGAGCAGTTCTTC
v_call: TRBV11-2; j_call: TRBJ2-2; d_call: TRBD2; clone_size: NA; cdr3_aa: CASSGQAGLAGGHGELFF; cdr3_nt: TGTGCCAGCAGCGGGCAAGCGGGACTAGCGGGGGGGCACGGGGAGCTGTTTTTT
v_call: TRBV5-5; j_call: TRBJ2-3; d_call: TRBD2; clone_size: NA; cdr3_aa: CASSPRGGADTQYF; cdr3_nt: TGTGCCAGCAGCCCCCGGGGGGGCGCAGATACGCAGTATTTT
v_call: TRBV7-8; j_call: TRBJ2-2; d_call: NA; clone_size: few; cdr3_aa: CASSLEVGELFF; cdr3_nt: TGTGCCAGCAGCTTGGAGGTCGGGGAGCTGTTTTTT
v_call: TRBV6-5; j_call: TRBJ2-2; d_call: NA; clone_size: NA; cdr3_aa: CATVTFTGELFF; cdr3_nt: TGTGCCACCGTCACCTTCACCGGGGAGCTGTTTTTT
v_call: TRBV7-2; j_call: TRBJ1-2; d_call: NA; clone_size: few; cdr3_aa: CASSLARGNYGYTF; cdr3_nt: TGTGCCAGCAGCTTGGCAAGAGGCAACTATGGCTACACCTTC
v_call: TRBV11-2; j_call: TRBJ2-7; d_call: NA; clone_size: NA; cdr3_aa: CASSLDRGRVYEQYF; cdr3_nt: TGTGCCAGCAGCTTAGATCGGGGCAGGGTTTACGAGCAGTACTTC
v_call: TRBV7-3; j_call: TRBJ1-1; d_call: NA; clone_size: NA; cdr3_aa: CASSPNRVANTEAFF; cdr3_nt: TGTGCCAGCAGCCCAAACAGGGTTGCGAACACTGAAGCTTTCTTT
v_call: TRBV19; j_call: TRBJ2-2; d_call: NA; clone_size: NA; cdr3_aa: CASSMRTGNTGELFF; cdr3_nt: TGTGCCAGTAGTATGAGGACGGGCAACACCGGGGAGCTGTTTTTT
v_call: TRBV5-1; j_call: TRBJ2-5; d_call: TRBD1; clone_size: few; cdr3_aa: CARTTGEEKTQYF; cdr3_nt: TGCGCCAGAACGACAGGGGAAGAAAAGACCCAGTACTTC
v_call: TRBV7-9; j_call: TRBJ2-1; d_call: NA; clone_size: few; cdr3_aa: CASSSAMGNEQFF; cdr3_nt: TGTGCCAGCAGCTCCGCGATGGGGAATGAGCAGTTCTTC
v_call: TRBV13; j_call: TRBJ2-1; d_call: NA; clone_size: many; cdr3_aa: CASSWAAFYNEQFF; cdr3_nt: TGTGCCAGCAGCTGGGCAGCCTTCTACAATGAGCAGTTCTTC
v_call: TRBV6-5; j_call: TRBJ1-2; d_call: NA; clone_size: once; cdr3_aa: CASSYSTRGNGYTF; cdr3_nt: TGTGCCAGCAGTTACTCGACCAGGGGAAATGGCTACACCTTC
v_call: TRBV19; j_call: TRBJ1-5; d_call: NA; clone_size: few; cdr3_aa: CASSTGVSRYSNQPQHF; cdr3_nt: TGTGCCAGTAGTACAGGGGTTTCTCGCTATAGCAATCAGCCCCAGCATTTT
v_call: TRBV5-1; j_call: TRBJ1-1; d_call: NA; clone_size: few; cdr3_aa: CASSPGTFGTEAFF; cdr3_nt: TGCGCCAGCAGCCCGGGGACTTTCGGGACTGAAGCTTTCTTT
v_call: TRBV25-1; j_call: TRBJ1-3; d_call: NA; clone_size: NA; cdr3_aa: CASSGRSGTIYF; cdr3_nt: TGTGCCAGCAGTGGACGTAGCGGGACCATATATTTT
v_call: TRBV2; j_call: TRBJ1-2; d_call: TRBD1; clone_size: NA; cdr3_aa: CASSEEGAGYTF; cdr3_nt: TGTGCCAGCAGTGAAGAGGGGGCTGGCTACACCTTC
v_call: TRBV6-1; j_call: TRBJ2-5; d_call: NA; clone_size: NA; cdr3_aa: CASKDWAGEETQYF; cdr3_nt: TGTGCCAGCAAGGACTGGGCAGGAGAAGAGACCCAGTACTTC
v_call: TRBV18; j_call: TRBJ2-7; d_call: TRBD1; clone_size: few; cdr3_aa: CASSPRTGAPYEQYF; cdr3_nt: TGTGCCAGCTCACCTAGGACAGGGGCTCCCTACGAGCAGTACTTC
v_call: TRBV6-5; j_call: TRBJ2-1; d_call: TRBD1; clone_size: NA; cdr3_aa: CASSYSGQRYNEQFF; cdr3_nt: TGTGCCAGCAGTTACTCGGGACAGAGGTACAATGAGCAGTTCTTC
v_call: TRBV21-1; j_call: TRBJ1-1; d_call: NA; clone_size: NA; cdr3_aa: CASSRDTLNTEAFF; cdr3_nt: TGTGCCAGCAGCAGGGACACCTTGAACACTGAAGCTTTCTTT
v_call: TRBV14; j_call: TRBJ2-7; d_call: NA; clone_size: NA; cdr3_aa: CASSARTVIGSYEQYF; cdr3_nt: TGTGCCAGCAGCGCTAGGACAGTCATCGGCTCCTACGAGCAGTACTTC
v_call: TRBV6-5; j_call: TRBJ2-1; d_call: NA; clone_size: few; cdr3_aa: CASERLDEQFF; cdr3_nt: TGTGCCAGCGAAAGACTGGATGAGCAGTTCTTC